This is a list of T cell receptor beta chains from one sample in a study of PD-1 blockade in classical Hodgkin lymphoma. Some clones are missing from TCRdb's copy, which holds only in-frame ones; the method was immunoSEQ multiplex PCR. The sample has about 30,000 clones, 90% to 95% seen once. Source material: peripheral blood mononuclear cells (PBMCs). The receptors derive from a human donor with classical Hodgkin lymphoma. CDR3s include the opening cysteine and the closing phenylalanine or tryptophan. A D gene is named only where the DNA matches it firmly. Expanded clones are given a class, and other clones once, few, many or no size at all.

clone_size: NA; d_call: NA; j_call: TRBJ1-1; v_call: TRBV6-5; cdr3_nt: TGTGCCAGCAGTTCCCAAACGAAGGGATTTGGTGAAGCTTTCTTT; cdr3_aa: CASSSQTKGFGEAFF
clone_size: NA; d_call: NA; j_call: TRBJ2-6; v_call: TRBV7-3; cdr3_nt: TGTGCCAGCAGCATGTTTGCTGGGGCCAACGTCCTGACTTTC; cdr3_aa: CASSMFAGANVLTF
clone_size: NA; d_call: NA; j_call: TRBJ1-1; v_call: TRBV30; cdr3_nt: TGTGCCTGGAGTGTCCACGCTGGGACTGAAGCTTTCTTT; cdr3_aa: CAWSVHAGTEAFF
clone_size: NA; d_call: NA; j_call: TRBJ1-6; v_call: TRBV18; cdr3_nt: TGTGCCAGCTCACCAGGGACAAATAATTCACCCCTCCACTTT; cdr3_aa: CASSPGTNNSPLHF
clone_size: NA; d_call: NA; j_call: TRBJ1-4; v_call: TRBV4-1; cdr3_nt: TGCGCCAGCAGCCCTACGGGACATCTTGAAAAACTGTTTTTT; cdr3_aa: CASSPTGHLEKLFF
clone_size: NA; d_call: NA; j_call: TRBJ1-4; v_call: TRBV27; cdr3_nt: TGTGCCAGCAGTTTATTCCCCGGGGACGGGGAGAAACTGTTTTTT; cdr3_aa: CASSLFPGDGEKLFF
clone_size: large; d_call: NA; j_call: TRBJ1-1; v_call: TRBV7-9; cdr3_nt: TGTGCCAGCAGCTTTTCACCAGGGCGCCCTGAAGCTTTCTTT; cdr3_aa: CASSFSPGRPEAFF
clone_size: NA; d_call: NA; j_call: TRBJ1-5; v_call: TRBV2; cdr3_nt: TGTGCCAGCAGTGAAGACAGTTTGAAGCGGCTTTTGGGCAATCAGCCCCAGCATTTT; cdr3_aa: CASSEDSLKRLLGNQPQHF
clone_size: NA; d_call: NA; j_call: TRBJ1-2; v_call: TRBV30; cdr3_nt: TGTGCCTGGAGTGTACTAGGGTCATTATATGTATATGGCTACACCTTC; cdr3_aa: CAWSVLGSLYVYGYTF
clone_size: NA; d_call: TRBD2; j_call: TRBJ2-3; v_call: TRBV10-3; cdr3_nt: TGTGCCACACTTGAGGGAGCGGGATTTAGCACAGATACGCAGTATTTT; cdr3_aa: CATLEGAGFSTDTQYF
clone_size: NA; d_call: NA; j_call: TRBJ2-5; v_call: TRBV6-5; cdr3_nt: TGTGCCAGCGGGGGGGCGGGAGAGACCCAGTACTTC; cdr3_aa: CASGGAGETQYF
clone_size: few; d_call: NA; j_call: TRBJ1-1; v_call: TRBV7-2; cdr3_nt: TGTGCCAGCAGCTTTGGGGGAGGCACTGAAGCTTTCTTT; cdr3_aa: CASSFGGGTEAFF
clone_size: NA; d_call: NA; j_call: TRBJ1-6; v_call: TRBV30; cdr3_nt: TGTGCCTGGAGGCACCATAGGGCAGGGGAGGGATCACCCCTCCACTTT; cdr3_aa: CAWRHHRAGEGSPLHF
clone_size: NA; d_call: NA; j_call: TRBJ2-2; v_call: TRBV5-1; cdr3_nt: TGCGCCAGCAGCTTGGGGCGCGGGGCGAACACCGGGGAGCTGTTTTTT; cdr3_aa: CASSLGRGANTGELFF
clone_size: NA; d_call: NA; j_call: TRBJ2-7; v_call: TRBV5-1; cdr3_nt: TGCGCCAGCAGCTTGGTGGGGCAGGACAGCACCTACGAGCAGTACTTC; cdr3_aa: CASSLVGQDSTYEQYF
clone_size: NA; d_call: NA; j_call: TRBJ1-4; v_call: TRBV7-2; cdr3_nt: TGTGCCAGCAGCCGGGGGAGTAGCCGGGTGGGAGAAAAACTGTTTTTT; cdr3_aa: CASSRGSSRVGEKLFF
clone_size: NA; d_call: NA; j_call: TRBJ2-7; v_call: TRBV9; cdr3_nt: TGTGCCAGCAGCGTTCAAACAGGGAGCCACGAGCAGTACTTC; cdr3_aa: CASSVQTGSHEQYF
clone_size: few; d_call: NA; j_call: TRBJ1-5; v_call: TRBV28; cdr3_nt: TGTGCCAGCAGTTTCGATCAGCCCCAGCATTTT; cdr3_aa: CASSFDQPQHF
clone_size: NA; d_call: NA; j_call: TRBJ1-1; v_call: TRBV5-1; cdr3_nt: TGCGCCAGCAGCGACGGACAGTGGAACACTGAAGCTTTCTTT; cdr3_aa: CASSDGQWNTEAFF
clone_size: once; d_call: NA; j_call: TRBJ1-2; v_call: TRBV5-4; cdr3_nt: TGTGCCAGCAGCTTGGACGGGACCTTCTACACCTTC; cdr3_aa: CASSLDGTFYTF
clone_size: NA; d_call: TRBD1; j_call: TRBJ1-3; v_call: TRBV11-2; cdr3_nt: TGTGCCAGCAGCGCAATCAGGACAGGGTCTGGAAACACCATATATTTT; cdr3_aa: CASSAIRTGSGNTIYF
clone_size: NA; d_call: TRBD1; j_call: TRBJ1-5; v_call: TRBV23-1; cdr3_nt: TGCGCCAGCGGTATAACAGGGGGATGGCAGCCCCAGCATTTT; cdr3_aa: CASGITGGWQPQHF
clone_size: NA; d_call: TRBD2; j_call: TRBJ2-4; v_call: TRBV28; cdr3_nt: TGTGCCAGCAGTCACCCCCCGGCTAGCGGGAATTGGGGAGACATTCAGTACTTC; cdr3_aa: CASSHPPASGNWGDIQYF
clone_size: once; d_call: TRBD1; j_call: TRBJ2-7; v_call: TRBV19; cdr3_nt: TGTGCCAGTAGTTTCCAGACGGGACAGCCCTACGAGCAGTACTTC; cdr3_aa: CASSFQTGQPYEQYF
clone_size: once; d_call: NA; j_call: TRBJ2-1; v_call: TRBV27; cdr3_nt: TGTGCCAGCAGTCCAATCCCGGGACCGCGGTACAATGAGCAGTTCTTC; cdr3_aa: CASSPIPGPRYNEQFF
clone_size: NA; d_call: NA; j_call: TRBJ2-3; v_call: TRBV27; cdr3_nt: TGTGCCAGCAGTTTATTGGCCCCAGGTGGGACAGATACGCAGTATTTT; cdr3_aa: CASSLLAPGGTDTQYF
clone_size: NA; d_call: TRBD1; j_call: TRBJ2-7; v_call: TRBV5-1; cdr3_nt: TGCGCCAGCAGCTTTTCGGGACAGGGACCCTACGAGCAGTACTTC; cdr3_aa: CASSFSGQGPYEQYF
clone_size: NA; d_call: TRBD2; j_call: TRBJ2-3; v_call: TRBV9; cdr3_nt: TGTGCCAGCAGCGTAGGTCTAGCGGGGGGGACAGATACGCAGTATTTT; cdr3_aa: CASSVGLAGGTDTQYF
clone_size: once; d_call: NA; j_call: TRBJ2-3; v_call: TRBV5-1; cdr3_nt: TGCGCCAGCAGCACAGCCGGGACCCAGATCTCACCGCAGTATTTT; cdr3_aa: CASSTAGTQISPQYF
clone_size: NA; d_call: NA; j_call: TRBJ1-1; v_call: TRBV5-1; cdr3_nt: TGCGCCAGCACCCACGGTCAATCTGGCACTGAAGCTTTCTTT; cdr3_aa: CASTHGQSGTEAFF
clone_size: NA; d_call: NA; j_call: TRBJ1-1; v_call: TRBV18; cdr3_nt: TGTGCCAGCTCACAGAGCTACTATGGATCGAACACTGAAGCTTTCTTT; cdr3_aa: CASSQSYYGSNTEAFF
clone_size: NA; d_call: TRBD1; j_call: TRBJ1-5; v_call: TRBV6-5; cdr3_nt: TGTGCCAGCAGTCGGACAGGGGGTAATCAGCCCCAGCATTTT; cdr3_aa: CASSRTGGNQPQHF
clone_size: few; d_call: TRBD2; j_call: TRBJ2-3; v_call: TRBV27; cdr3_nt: TGTGCCAGCAGTTTAACTAGCGGGAGGGCTGGAGATACGCAGTATTTT; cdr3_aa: CASSLTSGRAGDTQYF
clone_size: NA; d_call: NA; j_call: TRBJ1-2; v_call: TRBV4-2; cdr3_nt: TGTGCCAGCAGCCAAGATCTTCGGGGACTCCCCTATGGCTACACCTTC; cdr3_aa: CASSQDLRGLPYGYTF
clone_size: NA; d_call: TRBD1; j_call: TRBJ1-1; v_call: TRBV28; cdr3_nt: TGTGCCAGCAGATTCCTTCGGACAGGGGCGAACACTGAAGCTTTCTTT; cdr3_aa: CASRFLRTGANTEAFF
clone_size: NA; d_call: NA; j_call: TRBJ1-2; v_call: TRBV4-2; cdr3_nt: TGTGCCAGCAGCCAAGAAAACGGCTACACCTTC; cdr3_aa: CASSQENGYTF
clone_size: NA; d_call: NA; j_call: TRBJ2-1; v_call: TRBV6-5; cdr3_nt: TGTGCCAGCAGTTACGAGGGAGCCCCCTACAATGAGCAGTTCTTC; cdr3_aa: CASSYEGAPYNEQFF
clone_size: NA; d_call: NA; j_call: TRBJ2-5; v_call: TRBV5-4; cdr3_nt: TGTGCCAGCAGCTTGGGGGGGCGACAGGTAACCCAAGAGACCCAGTACTTC; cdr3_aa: CASSLGGRQVTQETQYF
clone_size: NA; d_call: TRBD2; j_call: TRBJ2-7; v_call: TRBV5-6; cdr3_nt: TGTGCCAGCAGCTTCCTAGCGGGGGGCCTAACCTACGAGCAGTACTTC; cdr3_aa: CASSFLAGGLTYEQYF
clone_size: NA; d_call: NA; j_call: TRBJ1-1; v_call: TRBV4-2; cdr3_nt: TGTGCCAGCAGCCAAGAGACAGTTGGGCGGACTGAAGCTTTCTTT; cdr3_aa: CASSQETVGRTEAFF
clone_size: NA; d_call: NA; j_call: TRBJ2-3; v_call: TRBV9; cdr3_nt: TGTGCCAGCAGCGTGGGGGATACGCAGTATTTT; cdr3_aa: CASSVGDTQYF
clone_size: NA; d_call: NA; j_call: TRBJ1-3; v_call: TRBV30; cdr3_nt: TGTGCCTTCAGCGGGAGCTCTGGAAACACCATATATTTT; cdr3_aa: CAFSGSSGNTIYF
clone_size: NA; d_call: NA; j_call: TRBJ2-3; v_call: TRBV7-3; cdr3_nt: TGTGCCAGCAGCTTAACGGACAGCACAGATACGCAGTATTTT; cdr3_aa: CASSLTDSTDTQYF
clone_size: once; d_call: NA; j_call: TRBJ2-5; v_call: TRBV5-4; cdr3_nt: TGTGCCAGCAGCTTGGACAGGGTCTTGGAGACCCAGTACTTC; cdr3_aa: CASSLDRVLETQYF
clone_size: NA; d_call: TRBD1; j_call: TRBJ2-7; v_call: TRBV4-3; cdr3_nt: TGCGCCAGCAGCCAAGATTCTGGGACAGGGGCGAACGAGCAGTACTTC; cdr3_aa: CASSQDSGTGANEQYF